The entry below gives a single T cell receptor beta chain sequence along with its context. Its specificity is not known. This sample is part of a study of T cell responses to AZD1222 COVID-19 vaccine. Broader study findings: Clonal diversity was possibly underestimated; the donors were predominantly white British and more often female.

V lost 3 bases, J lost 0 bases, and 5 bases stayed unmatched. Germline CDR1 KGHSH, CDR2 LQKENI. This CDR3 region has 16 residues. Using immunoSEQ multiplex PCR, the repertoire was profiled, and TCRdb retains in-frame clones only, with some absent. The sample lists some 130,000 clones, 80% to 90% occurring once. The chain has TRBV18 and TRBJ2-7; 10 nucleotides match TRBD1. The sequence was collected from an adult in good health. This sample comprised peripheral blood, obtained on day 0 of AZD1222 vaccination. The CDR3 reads CASSPPGQGGSYEQYF. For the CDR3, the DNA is TGTGCCAGCTCACCCCCAGGACAGGGGGGCTCCTACGAGCAGTACTTC.